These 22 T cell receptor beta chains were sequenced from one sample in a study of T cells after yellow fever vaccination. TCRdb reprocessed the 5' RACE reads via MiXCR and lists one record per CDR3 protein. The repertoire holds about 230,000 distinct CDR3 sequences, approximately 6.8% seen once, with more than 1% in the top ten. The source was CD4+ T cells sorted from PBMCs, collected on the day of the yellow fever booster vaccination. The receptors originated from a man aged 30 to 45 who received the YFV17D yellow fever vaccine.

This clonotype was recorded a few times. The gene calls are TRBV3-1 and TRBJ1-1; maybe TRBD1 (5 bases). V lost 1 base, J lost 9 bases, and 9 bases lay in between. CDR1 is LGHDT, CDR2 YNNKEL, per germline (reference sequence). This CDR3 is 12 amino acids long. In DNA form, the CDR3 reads TGTGCCAGCAGCCAAGCAGACAGACAAGCTTTCTTT. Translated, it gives CASSQADRQAFF.

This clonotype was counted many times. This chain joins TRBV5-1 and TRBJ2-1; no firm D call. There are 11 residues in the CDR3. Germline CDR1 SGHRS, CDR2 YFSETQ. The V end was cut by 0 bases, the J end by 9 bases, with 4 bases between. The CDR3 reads CASSLATEQFF. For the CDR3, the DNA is TGCGCCAGCAGCTTGGCCACTGAGCAGTTCTTC.

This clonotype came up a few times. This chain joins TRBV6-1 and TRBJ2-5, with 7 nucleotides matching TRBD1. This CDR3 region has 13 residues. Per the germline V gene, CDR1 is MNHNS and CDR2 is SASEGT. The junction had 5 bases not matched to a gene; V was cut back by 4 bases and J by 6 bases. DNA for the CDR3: TGTGCCAGCAGTGCTCGGGGACAGCAGACCCAGTACTTC. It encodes CASSARGQQTQYF.

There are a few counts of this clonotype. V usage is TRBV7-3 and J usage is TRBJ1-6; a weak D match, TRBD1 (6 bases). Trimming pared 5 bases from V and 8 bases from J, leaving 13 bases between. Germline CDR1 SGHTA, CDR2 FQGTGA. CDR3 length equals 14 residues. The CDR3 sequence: CASSVTGLDSPLHF. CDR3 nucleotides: TGTGCCAGCAGCGTCACAGGGCTAGATTCACCCCTCCACTTT.

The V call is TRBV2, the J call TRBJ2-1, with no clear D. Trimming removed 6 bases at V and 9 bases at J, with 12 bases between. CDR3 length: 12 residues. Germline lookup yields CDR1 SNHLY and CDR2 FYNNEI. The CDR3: CASRGSVAEQFF. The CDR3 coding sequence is TGTGCCAGCAGGGGTTCAGTGGCTGAGCAGTTCTTC.

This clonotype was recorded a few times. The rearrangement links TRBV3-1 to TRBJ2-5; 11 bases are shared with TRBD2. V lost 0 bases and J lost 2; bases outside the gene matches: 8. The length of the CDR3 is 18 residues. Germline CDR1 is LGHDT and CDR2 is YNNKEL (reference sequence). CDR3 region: CASSQDSGLAGGQETQYF. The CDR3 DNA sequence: TGTGCCAGCAGCCAAGATTCTGGGCTAGCGGGAGGACAAGAGACCCAGTACTTC.

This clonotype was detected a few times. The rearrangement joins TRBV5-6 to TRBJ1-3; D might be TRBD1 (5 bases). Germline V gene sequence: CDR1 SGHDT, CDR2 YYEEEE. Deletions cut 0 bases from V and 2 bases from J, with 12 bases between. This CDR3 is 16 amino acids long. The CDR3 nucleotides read TGTGCCAGCAGCTTGGGGGGCCCGTGGCCTGGAAACACCATATATTTT. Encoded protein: CASSLGGPWPGNTIYF.

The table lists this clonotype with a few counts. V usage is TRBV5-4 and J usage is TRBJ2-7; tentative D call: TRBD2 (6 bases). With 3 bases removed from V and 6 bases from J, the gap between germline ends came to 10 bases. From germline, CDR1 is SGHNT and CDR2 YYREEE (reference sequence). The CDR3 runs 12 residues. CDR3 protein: CASSSYGSEQYF. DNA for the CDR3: TGTGCCAGCAGCTCGTACGGGAGCGAGCAGTACTTC.

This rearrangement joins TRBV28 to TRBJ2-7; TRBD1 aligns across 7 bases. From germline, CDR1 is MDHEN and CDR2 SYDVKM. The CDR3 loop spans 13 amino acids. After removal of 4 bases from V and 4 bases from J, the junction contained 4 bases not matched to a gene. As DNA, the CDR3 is TGTGCCAGCAGTTCCGGGACAGAATACGAGCAGTACTTC. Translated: CASSSGTEYEQYF.

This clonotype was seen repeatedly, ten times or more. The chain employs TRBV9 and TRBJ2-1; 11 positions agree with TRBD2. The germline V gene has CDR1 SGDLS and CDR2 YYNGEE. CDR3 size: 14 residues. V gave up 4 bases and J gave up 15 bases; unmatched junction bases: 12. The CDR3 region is CASSPVGLAGGLFF. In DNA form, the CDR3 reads TGTGCCAGCAGCCCGGTCGGGCTAGCGGGAGGTCTGTTCTTC.

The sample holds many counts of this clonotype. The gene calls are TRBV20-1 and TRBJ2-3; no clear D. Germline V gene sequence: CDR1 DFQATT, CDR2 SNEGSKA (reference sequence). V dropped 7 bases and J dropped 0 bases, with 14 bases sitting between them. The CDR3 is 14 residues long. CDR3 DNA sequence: TGCAGTGTACTGTTGGGCGGAAGCACAGATACGCAGTATTTT. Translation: CSVLLGGSTDTQYF.

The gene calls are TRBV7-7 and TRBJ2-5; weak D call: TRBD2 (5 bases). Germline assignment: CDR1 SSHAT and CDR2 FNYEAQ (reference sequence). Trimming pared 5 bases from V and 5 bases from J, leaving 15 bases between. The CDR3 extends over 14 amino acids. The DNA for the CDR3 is TGTGCCAGCAGCCCAATGCGGGTCGGGGAGACCCAGTACTTC. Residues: CASSPMRVGETQYF.

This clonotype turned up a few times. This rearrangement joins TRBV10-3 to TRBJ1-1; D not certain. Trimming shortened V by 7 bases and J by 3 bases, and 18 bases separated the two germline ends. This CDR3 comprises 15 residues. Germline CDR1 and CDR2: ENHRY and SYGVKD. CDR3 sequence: CAINNFGSRYTEAFF. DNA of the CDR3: TGTGCCATCAATAATTTCGGAAGTAGGTACACTGAAGCTTTCTTT.

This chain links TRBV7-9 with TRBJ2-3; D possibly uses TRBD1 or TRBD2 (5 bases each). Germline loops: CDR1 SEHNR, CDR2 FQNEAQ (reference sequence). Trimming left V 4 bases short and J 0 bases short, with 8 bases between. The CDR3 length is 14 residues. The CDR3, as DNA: TGTGCCAGCAGCTATGGGGGAAGCACAGATACGCAGTATTTT. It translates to CASSYGGSTDTQYF.

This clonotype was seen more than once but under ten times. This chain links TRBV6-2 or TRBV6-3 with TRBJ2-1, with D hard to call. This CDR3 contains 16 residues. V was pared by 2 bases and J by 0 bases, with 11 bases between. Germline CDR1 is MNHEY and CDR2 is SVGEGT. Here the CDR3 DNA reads TGTGCCAGCAGTTACATTTTGCGGAGCTCCTACAATGAGCAGTTCTTC. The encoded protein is CASSYILRSSYNEQFF.

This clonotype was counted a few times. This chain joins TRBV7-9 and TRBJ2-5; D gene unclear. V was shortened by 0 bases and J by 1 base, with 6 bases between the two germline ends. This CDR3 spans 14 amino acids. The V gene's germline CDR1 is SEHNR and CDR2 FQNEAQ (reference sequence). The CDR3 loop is CASSLAWVQETQYF. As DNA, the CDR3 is TGTGCCAGCAGCTTAGCTTGGGTCCAAGAGACCCAGTACTTC.

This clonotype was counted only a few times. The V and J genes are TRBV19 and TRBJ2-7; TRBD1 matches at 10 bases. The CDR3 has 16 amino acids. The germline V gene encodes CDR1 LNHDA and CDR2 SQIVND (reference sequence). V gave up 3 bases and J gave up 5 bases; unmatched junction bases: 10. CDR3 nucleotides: TGTGCCAGTAGTATGGGGCGTGACAGGGGGCGGCACGAGCAGTACTTC. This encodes CASSMGRDRGRHEQYF.

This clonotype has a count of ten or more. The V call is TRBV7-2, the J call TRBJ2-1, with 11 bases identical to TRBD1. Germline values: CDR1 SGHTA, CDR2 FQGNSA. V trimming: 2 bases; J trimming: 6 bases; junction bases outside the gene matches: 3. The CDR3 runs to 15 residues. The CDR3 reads CASSLFGTGGNEQFF. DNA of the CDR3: TGTGCCAGCAGCTTATTCGGGACAGGGGGCAATGAGCAGTTCTTC.

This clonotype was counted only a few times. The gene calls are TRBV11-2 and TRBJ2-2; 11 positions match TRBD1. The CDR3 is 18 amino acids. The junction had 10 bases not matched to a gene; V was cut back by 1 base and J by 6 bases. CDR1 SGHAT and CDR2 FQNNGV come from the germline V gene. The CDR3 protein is CASSLGQLGQGASGELFF. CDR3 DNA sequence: TGTGCCAGCAGCTTAGGGCAGCTAGGACAGGGGGCCTCCGGGGAGCTGTTTTTT.

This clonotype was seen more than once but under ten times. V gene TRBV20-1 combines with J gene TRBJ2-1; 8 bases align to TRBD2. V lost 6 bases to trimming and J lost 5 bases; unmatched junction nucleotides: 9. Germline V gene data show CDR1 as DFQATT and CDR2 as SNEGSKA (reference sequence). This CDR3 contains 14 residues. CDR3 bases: TGCAGTGCGATAAGCGGGAGTCCCGACAATGAGCAGTTCTTC. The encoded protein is CSAISGSPDNEQFF.

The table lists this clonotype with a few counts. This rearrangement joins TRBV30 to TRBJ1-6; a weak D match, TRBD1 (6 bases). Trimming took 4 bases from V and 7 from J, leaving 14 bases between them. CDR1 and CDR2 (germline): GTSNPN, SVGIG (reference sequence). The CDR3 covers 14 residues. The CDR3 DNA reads TGTGCCTGGATGTTACAGGGCGGGAATTCACCCCTCCACTTT. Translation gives CAWMLQGGNSPLHF.

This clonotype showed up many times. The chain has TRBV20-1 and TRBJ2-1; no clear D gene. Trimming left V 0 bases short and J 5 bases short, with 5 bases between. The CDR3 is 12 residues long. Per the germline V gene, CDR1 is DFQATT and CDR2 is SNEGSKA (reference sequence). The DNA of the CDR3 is TGCAGTGCTAGAGAACGTCACAATGAGCAGTTCTTC. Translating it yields CSARERHNEQFF.